This T cell receptor beta chain was documented in a study of shared clonotypes between healthy human individuals. Study findings and constraints: Compared with memory subsets, naive subsets generally had larger estimated richness.

Some clones are missing from TCRdb's copy, which holds only in-frame ones; the method was immunoSEQ multiplex PCR. The profile shows over a million clones, 95% to 99% of them singletons. CDR3 length equals 14 residues. Trimming shortened V by 1 base and J by 5 bases, and 10 bases separated the two germline ends. Per the germline V gene, CDR1 is SGHRS and CDR2 is YFSETQ. A note on this clone: No antigen is known for it.

The chain employs TRBV5-1 and TRBJ2-1, with D possibly being TRBD2 (6 bases). This sequence was found in a man aged 30 to 39 in good health. The sequenced sample was naive CD4+ T cells sorted from blood. Subset of the sample: CD45RA+ positively selected. CDR3 region: CASSLRAGNNEQFF. The CDR3 nucleotides are TGCGCCAGCAGCTTGAGGGCGGGAAACAATGAGCAGTTCTTC.